This T cell receptor beta chain was recorded in a study of blood T cell repertoires in COVID-19. Whole-study context: The analysed material was cDNA or gDNA that came from T cells, B-cell-depleted T cells, or PBMCs.

Followed over time, Seattle patients had been enrolled while infection was active. The assay was immunoSEQ multiplex PCR, and TCRdb's table has in-frame clones only and misses some. This table holds some 64,000 clones, approximately 78% found once. This CDR3 has 12 residues. Trimming took off 2 bases at V and 2 bases at J, with 4 bases between the two ends. CDR1 is MDHEN, CDR2 SYDVKM, per germline. The chain has TRBV28 and TRBJ2-7; D is unclear. Specimen: peripheral blood. This receptor was obtained from a man between 60 and 75 years old with COVID-19, enrolled during active disease. The CDR3 reads CASSLQAYEQYF. The CDR3 region has the DNA TGTGCCAGCAGTTTACAGGCCTACGAGCAGTACTTC.